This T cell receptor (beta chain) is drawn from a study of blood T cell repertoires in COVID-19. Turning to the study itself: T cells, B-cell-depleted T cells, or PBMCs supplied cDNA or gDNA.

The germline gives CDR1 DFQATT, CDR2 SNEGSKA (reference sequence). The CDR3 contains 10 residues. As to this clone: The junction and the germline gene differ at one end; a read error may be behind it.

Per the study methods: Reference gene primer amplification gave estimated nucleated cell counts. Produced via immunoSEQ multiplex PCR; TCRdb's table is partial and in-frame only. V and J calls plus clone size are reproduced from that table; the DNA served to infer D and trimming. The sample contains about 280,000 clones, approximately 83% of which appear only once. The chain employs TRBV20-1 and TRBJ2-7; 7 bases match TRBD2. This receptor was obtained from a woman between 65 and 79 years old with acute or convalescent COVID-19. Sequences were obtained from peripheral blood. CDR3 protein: CSAPNGGGVF. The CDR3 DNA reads TGCAGTGCTCCAAATGGGGGGGGAGTCTTC.